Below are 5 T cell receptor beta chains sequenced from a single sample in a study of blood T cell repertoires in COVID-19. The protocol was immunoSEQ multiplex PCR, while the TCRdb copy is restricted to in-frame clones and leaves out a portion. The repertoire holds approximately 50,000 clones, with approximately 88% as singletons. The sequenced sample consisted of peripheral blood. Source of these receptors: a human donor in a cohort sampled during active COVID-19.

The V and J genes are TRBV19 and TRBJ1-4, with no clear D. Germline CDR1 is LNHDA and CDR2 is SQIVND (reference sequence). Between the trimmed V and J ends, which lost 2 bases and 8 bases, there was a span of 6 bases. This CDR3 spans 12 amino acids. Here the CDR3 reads CASSIKREKLFF. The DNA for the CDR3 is TGTGCCAGTAGTATAAAGAGAGAAAAACTGTTTTTT.

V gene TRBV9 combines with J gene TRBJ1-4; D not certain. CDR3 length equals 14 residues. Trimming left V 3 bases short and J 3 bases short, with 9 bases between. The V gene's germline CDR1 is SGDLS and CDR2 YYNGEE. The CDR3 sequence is CASSAGLANEKLFF. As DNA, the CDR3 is TGTGCCAGCAGCGCGGGATTAGCTAATGAAAAACTGTTTTTT. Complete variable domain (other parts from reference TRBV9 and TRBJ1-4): DSGVTQTPKHLITATGQRVTLRCSPRSGDLSVYWYQQSLDQGLQFLIQYYNGEERAKGNILERFSAQQFPDLHSELNLSSLELGDSALYFCASSAGLANEKLFFGSGTQLSVL.

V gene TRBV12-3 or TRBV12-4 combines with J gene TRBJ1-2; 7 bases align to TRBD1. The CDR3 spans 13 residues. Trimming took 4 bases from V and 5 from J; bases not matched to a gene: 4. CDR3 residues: CASSSDRVYGYTF. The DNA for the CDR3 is TGTGCCAGCAGTTCTGACAGGGTGTATGGCTACACCTTC.

CDR3 coding DNA: TGTGCCAGCAACGTAGCGGGGGGAGGGAACAATGAGCAGTTCTTC. Translation gives CASNVAGGGNNEQFF. The rearrangement links TRBV6-6 to TRBJ2-1, with 10 bases fitting TRBD2. Germline CDR1 MNHNY, CDR2 SVGAGI (reference sequence). With 7 bases clipped from V and 5 bases from J, the junction kept 8 bases outside the gene matches. The CDR3 spans 15 residues.

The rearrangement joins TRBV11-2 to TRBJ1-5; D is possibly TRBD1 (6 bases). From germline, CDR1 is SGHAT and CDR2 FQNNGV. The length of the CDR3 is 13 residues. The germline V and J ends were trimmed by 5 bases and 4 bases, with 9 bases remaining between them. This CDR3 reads CASSGDRNQPQHF. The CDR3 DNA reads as TGTGCCAGCAGCGGCGACAGGAATCAGCCCCAGCATTTT.